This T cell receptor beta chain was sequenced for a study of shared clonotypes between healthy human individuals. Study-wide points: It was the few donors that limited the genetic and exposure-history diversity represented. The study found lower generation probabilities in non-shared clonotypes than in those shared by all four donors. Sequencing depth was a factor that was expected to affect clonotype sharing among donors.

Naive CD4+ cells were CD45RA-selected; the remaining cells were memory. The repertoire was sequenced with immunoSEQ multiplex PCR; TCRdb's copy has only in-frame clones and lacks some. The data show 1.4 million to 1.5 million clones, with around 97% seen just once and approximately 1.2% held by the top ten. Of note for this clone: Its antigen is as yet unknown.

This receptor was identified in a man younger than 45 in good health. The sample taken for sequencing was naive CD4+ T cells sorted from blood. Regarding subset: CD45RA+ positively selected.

CDR3 protein: CASSLGTRLAGGEEQFF. As DNA, the CDR3 is TGCGCCAGCAGCTTAGGAACGCGCCTAGCGGGAGGAGAGGAGCAGTTCTTC. The genes are TRBV5-1 and TRBJ2-1; 11 bases match TRBD2. Losses at the gene ends were 2 bases for V and 10 bases for J; bases not matched to a gene: 14. This CDR3 has 17 residues. Germline lookup yields CDR1 SGHRS and CDR2 YFSETQ.